Presented here are 20 T cell receptor beta chains from one specimen sequenced in a study of blood T cell repertoires in COVID-19. Assay used: immunoSEQ multiplex PCR; TCRdb lists only in-frame clones, some missing. The sample carries about 41,000 clones, roughly four fifths recorded once. The sample comprised peripheral blood. The receptors derive from a woman in her fifties or sixties with acute or convalescent COVID-19.

The chain combines TRBV6-6 with TRBJ2-7; the D gene is possibly TRBD1 (7 bases). The germline V gene encodes CDR1 MNHNY and CDR2 SVGAGI (reference sequence). V lost 6 bases and J lost 6, with 15 bases in between. The CDR3 loop spans 13 amino acids. The CDR3 nucleotides are TGTGCCAGCAGCGGCAGACAGGGAGGCGAGCAGTACTTC. Translated, it gives CASSGRQGGEQYF.

This chain links TRBV6-1 with TRBJ2-7; weak D call: TRBD2 (5 bases). V gave up 3 bases and J gave up 0 bases, with 12 bases separating them. The CDR3 sequence is 15 residues long. Germline CDR1 reads MNHNS; CDR2 reads SASEGT. DNA for the CDR3: TGTGCCAGCAGTGAGCTTGGCGGGTCCTCCTACGAGCAGTACTTC. It specifies CASSELGGSSYEQYF.

The genes are TRBV27 and TRBJ1-6, with a weak D call TRBD1 (5 bases). Germline-derived CDR1 and CDR2 are MNHEY and SMNVEV (reference sequence). Trimming pared 3 bases from V and 7 bases from J, leaving 10 bases between. There are 14 residues in the CDR3. CDR3 residues: CASSLGQKNSPLHF. The CDR3 DNA sequence: TGTGCCAGCAGTTTGGGGCAGAAAAATTCACCCCTCCACTTT.

The chain combines TRBV28 with TRBJ2-5; possibly TRBD2 for D (6 bases). V was cut by 6 bases and J by 4 bases, with 12 bases left in between. The CDR3 runs 13 residues. Germline V gene lookup returns CDR1 MDHEN and CDR2 SYDVKM. In DNA form, the CDR3 reads TGTGCCAGCAGCCGGGGCGGGACAGAGACCCAGTACTTC. Its protein is CASSRGGTETQYF.

V usage is TRBV21-1 and J usage is TRBJ1-1; the table assigns TRBD1, which was not confirmed against the DNA. TRBV21-1 is a known pseudogene. This CDR3 is built from 16 residues. CDR3 DNA sequence: TGTGCCAGCAGCAAAGCAGGGGCAGAATGGGGCACTGAAGCTTTCTTT. The encoded protein is CASSKAGAEWGTEAFF.

This sequence joins TRBV6-5 and TRBJ1-2; D not certain. The CDR3 spans 13 residues. Germline CDR1 is MNHEY and CDR2 is SVGAGI. V lost 0 bases to trimming and J lost 6 bases, with 8 bases between them. The CDR3 protein is CASSYSALNGYTF. CDR3 DNA sequence: TGTGCCAGCAGTTACTCTGCGCTTAATGGCTACACCTTC.

V gene TRBV7-6 combines with J gene TRBJ1-5, with D perhaps TRBD1 (5 bases). The CDR3 is 18 residues long. V lost 4 bases and J lost 0, with 19 bases in between. The germline CDR1 and CDR2 sequences are SGHVS and FNYEAQ. The CDR3 is CASSSHPSIQGSNQPQHF. CDR3 nucleotides: TGTGCCAGCAGCTCTCACCCCTCAATCCAGGGTAGCAATCAGCCCCAGCATTTT.

This clone was recorded once. V is TRBV27 and J is TRBJ1-2; 8 bases match TRBD1. The CDR3 totals 16 residues. Germline trimming cut 6 bases from V and 2 bases from J; bases unmatched to any gene: 11. CDR1 and CDR2 (germline): MNHEY, SMNVEV (reference sequence). The CDR3 coding sequence is TGTGCCAGCAGACCCCAGGGGGCAGGCTTGAACTATGGCTACACCTTC. This codes for CASRPQGAGLNYGYTF.

This rearrangement joins TRBV5-5 to TRBJ2-3; the D gene is possibly TRBD1 (6 bases). Trimming took 1 base from V and 1 from J, leaving 7 bases between them. The CDR3 has 14 amino acids. CDR1 and CDR2 (germline): SGHKS, YYEKEE (reference sequence). This CDR3 reads CASSLPGGTDTQYF. The CDR3 coding sequence is TGTGCCAGCAGCTTGCCAGGGGGCACAGATACGCAGTATTTT.

The chain links TRBV7-3 to TRBJ2-7, with D perhaps matching TRBD2 (5 bases). V lost 5 bases to trimming and J lost 4 bases, with 15 bases between them. CDR3 size: 14 residues. Germline V gene data show CDR1 as SGHTA and CDR2 as FQGTGA. As DNA, the CDR3 is TGTGCCAGCAGCCTCCTTGGCCCGGGGTACGAGCAGTACTTC. This translates into CASSLLGPGYEQYF.

The rearrangement joins TRBV10-3 to TRBJ2-1; a weak D match, TRBD1 (6 bases). The CDR3 consists of 16 residues. V lost 2 bases, J lost 0 bases, and 11 bases lay in between. CDR1 ENHRY and CDR2 SYGVKD come from the germline V gene. CDR3 DNA sequence: TGTGCCATCAGTGAGACAGGGCTTAGCTCCTACAATGAGCAGTTCTTC. Protein sequence: CAISETGLSSYNEQFF.

V is TRBV9 and J is TRBJ2-2, with TRBD2 as a possible D gene (6 bases). V was shortened by 4 bases and J by 6 bases, with 10 bases between the two germline ends. The germline CDR1 and CDR2 sequences are SGDLS and YYNGEE. CDR3 length: 13 amino acids. The CDR3 loop is CASSMTSSGELFF. The CDR3 coding sequence is TGTGCCAGCAGCATGACTAGTTCCGGGGAGCTGTTTTTT. Using reference TRBV9 and TRBJ2-2 for the parts outside the CDR3, the full variable domain is DSGVTQTPKHLITATGQRVTLRCSPRSGDLSVYWYQQSLDQGLQFLIQYYNGEERAKGNILERFSAQQFPDLHSELNLSSLELGDSALYFCASSMTSSGELFFGEGSRLTVL.

The chain carries TRBV6-1 and TRBJ1-4; a weak D match, TRBD1 (6 bases). V lost 6 bases, J lost 0 bases, and 8 bases lay in between. Germline loops: CDR1 MNHNS, CDR2 SASEGT. This CDR3 has 14 residues. The CDR3 sequence: CASRRTATNEKLFF. CDR3 sequence (DNA): TGTGCCAGCAGACGGACAGCAACTAATGAAAAACTGTTTTTT.

This clone has only a few counts. The chain combines TRBV5-6 with TRBJ1-6; a possible D gene is TRBD1 (5 bases). Germline V gives CDR1 SGHDT, CDR2 YYEEEE. Trimming removed 0 bases at V and 6 bases at J, with 7 bases between. The CDR3 length is 14 residues. CDR3 nucleotides: TGTGCCAGCAGCTTGGGTAGGGGTAATTCACCCCTCCACTTT. Encoded protein: CASSLGRGNSPLHF.

V and J are TRBV11-3 and TRBJ2-7; tentative D call: TRBD2 (6 bases). There are 13 residues in the CDR3. Trimming pared 6 bases from V and 7 bases from J, leaving 16 bases between. CDR1 and CDR2 (germline): SGHNT, YENEEA. The CDR3 here is CASSLGTGEEQYF. The CDR3 nucleotides read TGTGCCAGCAGTCTGGGGACTGGCGAAGAGCAGTACTTC. Supplemented by reference TRBV11-3 and TRBJ2-7, the full variable domain reads EAGVVQSPRYKIIEKKQPVAFWCNPISGHNTLYWYLQNLGQGPELLIRYENEEAVDDSQLPKDRFSAERLKGVDSTLKIQPAELGDSAVYLCASSLGTGEEQYFGPGTRLTVT.

This clone was counted a single time. The genes are TRBV28 and TRBJ2-5; 7 nucleotides agree with TRBD2. Germline loops: CDR1 MDHEN, CDR2 SYDVKM. Unmatched junction bases numbered 7, after V lost 5 bases and J lost 4 bases. This CDR3 has 14 residues. As DNA, the CDR3 is TGTGCCAGCAGTCAAAGCGGGGCGTCAGAGACCCAGTACTTC. This encodes CASSQSGASETQYF.

The chain has TRBV28 and TRBJ1-5, with TRBD1 as a possible D gene (6 bases). The CDR3 length is 15 residues. Germline CDR1 and CDR2: MDHEN and SYDVKM. Trimming stripped 1 base from V and 3 bases from J, with 10 bases between. The CDR3 reads CASSLSTGYNQPQHF. CDR3 DNA: TGTGCCAGCAGTTTATCGACAGGCTACAATCAGCCCCAGCATTTT.

This sequence joins TRBV7-8 and TRBJ1-2; 7 nucleotides match TRBD1. Germline-derived CDR1 and CDR2 are SGHVS and FQNEAQ. This CDR3 spans 14 amino acids. V gave up 1 base and J gave up 3 bases; unmatched junction bases: 2. CDR3 residues: CASSLGQGHYGYTF. The CDR3 nucleotides read TGTGCCAGCAGCTTAGGACAGGGACACTATGGCTACACCTTC.

Only a few counts were recorded for this clone. The chain recombines TRBV28 with TRBJ1-2; D is undetermined. The CDR3 consists of 11 residues. Trimming took 4 bases from V and 4 from J, leaving 4 bases between them. Germline V gene sequence: CDR1 MDHEN, CDR2 SYDVKM. CDR3 DNA: TGTGCCAGCAGTTCATTCTATGGCTACACCTTC. Encoded protein: CASSSFYGYTF.

The genes are TRBV14 and TRBJ1-2, with TRBD1 identical over 9 bases. CDR1 and CDR2 (germline): SGHDN, FVKESK. The trim removed 1 base at V and 7 bases at J, leaving 7 bases unmatched. The CDR3 spans 15 residues. CDR3 protein: CASSQGGTGLRGYTF. The CDR3, as DNA: TGTGCCAGCAGCCAAGGTGGGACAGGGCTACGTGGCTACACCTTC.